The T cell receptor (beta chain) described here comes from a study of identifying expanded T cells in peripheral blood. Study-level findings and limits: Variance in clone template counts between approximately 2-week samples significantly increased with total template count across all healthy donors. Over about two and four weeks, about 15 and 19 clones changed, versus around 1.3 between replicates.

A word on this clone: Its antigen is still unknown.

The CDR3 consists of 14 residues. Trimming removed 5 bases from V and 8 bases from J; junction bases left unmatched: 9. Germline CDR1 reads MDHEN; CDR2 reads SYDVKM. Assay: immunoSEQ multiplex PCR; the TCRdb copy retains only in-frame clones and omits some. Of about 89,000 clones detected, more than 70% appear once; the ten largest clones hold over 3%. The rearrangement joins TRBV28 to TRBJ1-2, with TRBD1 matching 9 bases. The sequenced material came from blood. The TCR originated in a person between 18 and 69 years old in good health. In DNA, the CDR3 is TGTGCCAGCAGTAGATCACAGGGGGCTCGCGGCTACACCTTC. Translating gives CASSRSQGARGYTF.